The 32 T cell receptor beta chains below all came from one sample that was sequenced in a study of molecular identifiers for immune sequencing clone quantification (dated by TCRdb to the late 2010s). The library was obtained by PCR. TCRdb records Illumina HiSeq 4000 as the sequencer. In-frame beta chains were kept once TCRdb had trimmed the public reads at Q25 with fastp and called clones with MiXCR. CDR3 protein duplicates are merged, each entry listing the most common genes and DNA. The sample data list about 54,000 distinct CDR3 sequences, and roughly a quarter of these were observed just once. The ten top clones hold under 2% of the sample. The specimen was naive CD8+ T cells from blood, with Jurkat cell RNA spiked in. This sample's cell subset or site label indicates: FACS-sorted CD8+CD4-CCR7+CD45RA+ naive T cells. Receptors were obtained from a human donor in good health. Some libraries in this study had Jurkat cell RNA spiked in.

The table lists this clonotype with many counts. This chain joins TRBV10-3 and TRBJ2-7; 7 bases fit TRBD1. Germline values: CDR1 ENHRY, CDR2 SYGVKD. The CDR3 is made up of 14 amino acids. The ends lost 6 bases at V and 4 bases at J; junction bases unmatched: 9. CDR3 sequence (DNA): TGTGCCATCAGGGCGACAGGGTATCAATACGAGCAGTACTTC. Amino acid sequence: CAIRATGYQYEQYF.

There are many counts of this clonotype. The chain carries TRBV9 and TRBJ2-7; TRBD1 might be the D (6 bases). Germline V gene data show CDR1 as SGDLS and CDR2 as YYNGEE. This CDR3 is built from 12 residues. Trimming cost V 7 bases and J 13 bases, with 21 bases left between them. CDR3 region: CASGGSDGKNYF. For the CDR3, the DNA is TGTGCCAGCGGGGGCTCAGATGGGAAAAATTACTTC.

As to this clonotype: With a much larger clone just one base away, this may be a read error. The rearrangement joins TRBV5-3 to TRBJ1-6, with D unresolved. TRBV5-3 is designated an ORF whose function remains uncertain. This CDR3 region has 12 residues. V gave up 8 bases and J gave up 9 bases, with 12 bases separating them. In DNA form, the CDR3 reads TGTGCCAGCATCTTTGGGTCTTCACCCCTCCACTTT. Translation gives CASIFGSSPLHF.

This clonotype was counted at least ten times. J is TRBJ2-3 and V is TRBV28; D unclear. The germline V gene encodes CDR1 MDHEN and CDR2 SYDVKM. Trimming pared 3 bases from V and 0 bases from J, leaving 10 bases between. CDR3 length: 15 amino acids. CDR3 nucleotide sequence: TGTGCCAGCAGTTTGTCAAGAGGTAGCACAGATACGCAGTATTTT. Translating it yields CASSLSRGSTDTQYF.

This clonotype was seen ten or more times. The chain carries TRBV29-1 and TRBJ2-1; perhaps TRBD1 as D (6 bases). The V and J ends lost 6 bases and 6 bases respectively, with 18 bases between them. Germline CDR1 SQVTM, CDR2 ANQGSEA. The CDR3 runs 14 residues. CDR3 residues: CSVIQGIGSNEQFF. Here the CDR3 DNA reads TGCAGCGTGATACAGGGAATTGGTTCCAATGAGCAGTTCTTC.

This clonotype appeared a few times. The chain couples TRBV30 to TRBJ2-7; TRBD1 matches at 8 bases. V gave up 5 bases and J gave up 5 bases; unmatched junction bases: 8. The CDR3 is made up of 13 amino acids. Germline values: CDR1 GTSNPN, CDR2 SVGIG (reference sequence). CDR3 DNA: TGTGCCTGGGCGTGGACAGGGTCGGACGAGCAGTACTTC. Protein product: CAWAWTGSDEQYF.

Notes on this clonotype: It may be a read error: a sequence one base away is much more abundant. Without the conserved terminal phenylalanine or tryptophan, this CDR3 likely stems from a read error. This rearrangement joins TRBV6-2 or TRBV6-3 to TRBJ1-1; D possibly corresponds to TRBD1 (6 bases). The germline gives CDR1 MNHEY, CDR2 SVGEGT. V lost 8 bases and J lost 4, with 20 bases in between. The CDR3 consists of 15 residues. CDR3 sequence (DNA): TGTGCCAGCCACACGAGCGGGGGCCTCGGCACTGAAGCTTTCCTT. It specifies CASHTSGGLGTEAFL.

For this clonotype: A much larger clone differs from this one at a single base, so this may be a read error. DNA for the CDR3: TGCGCCAGCAGCCCGGAGAGGGGGCCCATCTACGAGCAGTACTTC. Translated: CASSPERGPIYEQYF. The chain recombines TRBV4-3 with TRBJ2-7; TRBD1 aligns across 7 bases. The V gene end was trimmed by 4 bases and the J gene end by 3 bases; junction bases not matched to a gene: 9. Germline CDR1 is LGHNA and CDR2 is YSLEER. The CDR3 contains 15 residues.

At least ten counts were recorded for this clonotype. The chain combines TRBV27 with TRBJ1-2, with D possibly matching TRBD1 (6 bases). The CDR3 totals 16 residues. Trimming took 5 bases from V and 0 from J, leaving 16 bases between them. From germline, CDR1 is MNHEY and CDR2 SMNVEV (reference sequence). In DNA, the CDR3 is TGTGCCAGCAGTCCGCGGACAGTTTCCCCTAACTATGGCTACACCTTC. Its translation is CASSPRTVSPNYGYTF.

This clonotype appeared many times. J is TRBJ2-7 and V is TRBV5-1; D not resolved. Trimming cost V 4 bases and J 5 bases, with 13 bases left between them. This CDR3 contains 13 residues. The germline CDR1 and CDR2 sequences are SGHRS and YFSETQ. This CDR3 is CASSPTLINEQYF. The CDR3 DNA reads as TGCGCCAGCAGCCCAACCTTAATTAACGAGCAGTACTTC. The full variable domain, rest sourced from reference TRBV5-1 and TRBJ2-7, is KAGVTQTPRYLIKTRGQQVTLSCSPISGHRSVSWYQQTPGQGLQFLFEYFSETQRNKGNFPGRFSGRQFSNSRSEMNVSTLELGDSALYLCASSPTLINEQYFGPGTRLTVT.

This clonotype has ten or more counts. The chain couples TRBV19 to TRBJ2-3; D is uncertain. In germline, CDR1 is LNHDA, CDR2 SQIVND (reference sequence). V was cut by 3 bases and J by 2 bases, with 12 bases left in between. This CDR3 contains 15 residues. The CDR3 nucleotides are TGTGCCAGTAGTATTAGAGGCGCCGCCACAGATACGCAGTATTTT. Protein: CASSIRGAATDTQYF.

Many counts were recorded for this clonotype. This rearrangement joins TRBV27 to TRBJ1-3, with no clear D. The germline V gene has CDR1 MNHEY and CDR2 SMNVEV (reference sequence). CDR3 length: 13 residues. Trimming took off 5 bases at V and 0 bases at J, with 5 bases between the two ends. DNA of the CDR3: TGTGCCAGCAGTCCCCTCTCTGGAAACACCATATATTTT. As protein: CASSPLSGNTIYF.

Notes on this clonotype: A much more abundant neighbour one base away suggests this may be a read error. The CDR3 end shows no conserved phenylalanine or tryptophan, and so a read error is likely. V and J are TRBV6-5 and TRBJ2-3; tentatively, D is TRBD2 (6 bases). Trimming shortened V by 7 bases and J by 2 bases, and 16 bases separated the two germline ends. The CDR3 has 15 amino acids. The germline gives CDR1 MNHEY, CDR2 SVGAGI. CDR3 residues: CASTNLAGPTDTQYL. CDR3 DNA sequence: TGTGCCAGCACTAACCTGGCGGGGCCCACAGATACGCAGTATCTT.

This clonotype was seen a handful of times. J is TRBJ2-3 and V is TRBV7-9; 7 positions agree with TRBD2. Germline-derived CDR1 and CDR2 are SEHNR and FQNEAQ (reference sequence). The CDR3 consists of 13 residues. With V trimmed by 1 base and J by 14 bases, 9 bases remained unmatched. CDR3 bases: TGTGCCAGCAGCTTAGGTTCCCAGCGGGAACGGTATTTT. It specifies CASSLGSQRERYF. The entire variable domain, with the rest obtained from reference TRBV7-9 and TRBJ2-3, is as follows: DTGVSQNPRHKITKRGQNVTFRCDPISEHNRLYWYRQTLGQGPEFLTYFQNEAQLEKSRLLSDRFSAERPKGSFSTLEIQRTEQGDSAMYLCASSLGSQRERYFGPGTRLTVL.

The table lists this clonotype with a few counts. The genes are TRBV3-1 and TRBJ2-3, with TRBD2 matching 8 bases. The trim removed 1 base at V and 5 bases at J, leaving 8 bases unmatched. CDR1 and CDR2 from the germline V gene are LGHDT and YNNKEL (reference sequence). The CDR3 is 16 amino acids. CDR3 in DNA: TGTGCCAGCAGCCAAGTGACCGGGGGGGCCGTAGATACGCAGTATTTT. Protein product: CASSQVTGGAVDTQYF.

This clonotype was found a few times. This chain links TRBV6-2 or TRBV6-3 with TRBJ2-1, with 15 bases that match TRBD2. The CDR3 loop spans 19 amino acids. Germline CDR1 MNHEY, CDR2 SVGEGT. With V trimmed by 2 bases and J by 2 bases, 7 bases remained unmatched. This CDR3 is CASSYLGLAGGNPYNEQFF. The CDR3, as DNA: TGTGCCAGCAGTTACCTCGGACTAGCGGGGGGGAACCCCTACAATGAGCAGTTCTTC.

This clonotype was picked up many times. The chain uses TRBV20-1 and TRBJ2-5; D may be TRBD2 (6 bases). Germline lookup yields CDR1 DFQATT and CDR2 SNEGSKA (reference sequence). Trimming cost V 0 bases and J 2 bases, with 13 bases left between them. CDR3 size: 15 residues. DNA of the CDR3: TGCAGTGCTAGAGATAGGAGGGATGCTCAAGAGACCCAGTACTTC. It specifies CSARDRRDAQETQYF.

This clonotype appeared many times. The chain joins TRBV29-1 to TRBJ1-1; D is uncertain. CDR1 is SQVTM, CDR2 ANQGSEA, per germline. CDR3 length equals 11 residues. Trimming took 3 bases from V and 8 from J, leaving 10 bases between them. The CDR3, as DNA: TGCAGCGTTGATCGGACGGACGAAGCTTTCTTT. This gives the protein CSVDRTDEAFF. Full variable domain (rest looked up from reference TRBV29-1 and TRBJ1-1): SAVISQKPSRDICQRGTSLTIQCQVDSQVTMMFWYRQQPGQSLTLIATANQGSEATYESGFVIDKFPISRPNLTFSTLTVSNMSPEDSSIYLCSVDRTDEAFFGQGTRLTVV.

This clonotype was observed at least ten times. The V and J genes are TRBV19 and TRBJ1-1; no clear D gene. Trimming left V 4 bases short and J 0 bases short, with 6 bases between. In germline, CDR1 is LNHDA, CDR2 SQIVND (reference sequence). The CDR3 is made up of 13 amino acids. This CDR3 reads CASSRVVNTEAFF. The DNA for the CDR3 is TGTGCCAGTAGTAGGGTTGTGAACACTGAAGCTTTCTTT.

This clonotype was picked up many times. This chain connects TRBV15 to TRBJ2-2; TRBD2 matches 11 bases. CDR3 length: 15 amino acids. Unmatched junction bases numbered 5, after V lost 6 bases and J lost 5 bases. The germline CDR1 and CDR2 sequences are LNHNV and YYDKDF (reference sequence). This CDR3 reads CATSSSGRRTGELFF. CDR3 sequence (DNA): TGTGCCACCAGTTCTAGCGGGAGGCGGACCGGGGAGCTGTTTTTT. Full variable domain (remainder filled in from reference TRBV15 and TRBJ2-2): DAMVIQNPRYQVTQFGKPVTLSCSQTLNHNVMYWYQQKSSQAPKLLFHYYDKDFNNEADTPDNFQSRRPNTSFCFLDIRSPGLGDTAMYLCATSSSGRRTGELFFGEGSRLTVL.

This clonotype was detected ten times or more. The chain links TRBV18 to TRBJ2-7, with D possibly being TRBD1 (6 bases). Germline-derived CDR1 and CDR2 are KGHSH and LQKENI. V lost 1 base and J 5 bases, leaving 9 bases between the germline ends. The CDR3 has 13 residues. CDR3 region: CASSPRGLDEQYF. The CDR3 DNA sequence: TGTGCCAGCTCACCACGGGGGCTTGACGAGCAGTACTTC.

The chain employs TRBV9 and TRBJ2-3; TRBD2 matches at 11 bases. Germline V gene data show CDR1 as SGDLS and CDR2 as YYNGEE. The junction had 6 bases not matched to a gene; V was cut back by 2 bases and J by 4 bases. The CDR3 sequence is 16 residues long. The CDR3 loop reads CASSVSGGAGADTQYF. In DNA, the CDR3 is TGTGCCAGCAGCGTTAGCGGGGGGGCCGGGGCAGATACGCAGTATTTT.

This clonotype was seen many times. For the CDR3, the DNA is TGCGCCAGCAGCCGAAGACTAGCGGGGGGAGTTGAGACCCAGTACTTC. It encodes CASSRRLAGGVETQYF. This rearrangement joins TRBV4-1 to TRBJ2-5; 13 bases match TRBD2. CDR1 is MGHRA, CDR2 YSYEKL, per germline. Trimming removed 4 bases from V and 5 bases from J; junction bases left unmatched: 7. CDR3 length equals 16 residues.

In this sample, this clonotype turned up many times. This chain uses TRBV7-6 with TRBJ1-1; D is undetermined. The length of the CDR3 is 13 residues. The germline CDR1 and CDR2 sequences are SGHVS and FNYEAQ. V gave up 1 base and J gave up 3 bases, with 6 bases separating them. CDR3 in amino acids: CASSLVADTEAFF. CDR3 coding DNA: TGTGCCAGCAGCTTAGTGGCAGACACTGAAGCTTTCTTT.

This clonotype was seen ten or more times. J is TRBJ2-7 and V is TRBV29-1, with 7 bases identical to TRBD2. In germline, CDR1 is SQVTM, CDR2 ANQGSEA. The V segment lost 0 bases and the J segment 2 bases; nucleotides outside the gene matches: 7. The CDR3 totals 15 residues. The CDR3: CSVEESSGQPYEQYF. As DNA, the CDR3 is TGCAGCGTTGAAGAGTCTAGCGGTCAGCCCTACGAGCAGTACTTC.

This clonotype was counted between two and nine times. A much bigger clone sits one base away, suggesting this may be a read error. The rearrangement joins TRBV7-9 to TRBJ2-2; the D is unclear. The germline V gene has CDR1 SEHNR and CDR2 FQNEAQ (reference sequence). There are 12 residues in the CDR3. Trimming took 7 bases from V and 4 from J, leaving 7 bases between them. CDR3 protein: CASITRTGELFF. In nucleotides, the CDR3 is TGTGCCAGCATCACCCGCACCGGGGAGCTGTTTTTT.

In this sample, this clonotype turned up many times. The rearrangement uses TRBV4-3 and TRBJ2-5; D might be TRBD2 (5 bases). CDR1 is LGHNA, CDR2 YSLEER, per germline. Trimming removed 4 bases from V and 2 bases from J, with 17 bases in between. The CDR3 is made up of 16 amino acids. CDR3 residues: CASSPERLTIQETQYF. As DNA, the CDR3 is TGCGCCAGCAGCCCGGAGCGGTTAACGATTCAAGAGACCCAGTACTTC.

About this clonotype: A read error may be the cause here, since a much bigger clone is one base away. The rearrangement links TRBV5-6 to TRBJ2-3, with a weak D call TRBD1 (5 bases). The J call may not be correct, given that the DNA end is closer to TRBJ1-5. Germline CDR1 reads SGHDT; CDR2 reads YYEEEE. This CDR3 has 15 residues. The CDR3 DNA reads TGTGCCAGCAGTTCCGGCGGGGCTAGCACAGATACGCAGCATTTT. Its translation: CASSSGGASTDTQHF.

This clonotype was recorded many times. This sequence joins TRBV5-1 and TRBJ2-3; D may match TRBD1 or TRBD2 (5 bases each). The germline V gene has CDR1 SGHRS and CDR2 YFSETQ. The CDR3 runs 18 residues. The ends were cut back, 2 bases at V and 1 base at J, with 20 bases in the middle. The CDR3 DNA sequence: TGCGCCAGCAGCTTTATCGGAGGCAGGGAGAGGGGCACAGATACGCAGTATTTT. Translated, it gives CASSFIGGRERGTDTQYF. The full variable domain, completed using reference TRBV5-1 and TRBJ2-3, is KAGVTQTPRYLIKTRGQQVTLSCSPISGHRSVSWYQQTPGQGLQFLFEYFSETQRNKGNFPGRFSGRQFSNSRSEMNVSTLELGDSALYLCASSFIGGRERGTDTQYFGPGTRLTVL.

Many counts were recorded for this clonotype. The chain recombines TRBV3-1 with TRBJ2-7; TRBD2 matches at 7 bases. The CDR3 contains 17 residues. The germline V gene has CDR1 LGHDT and CDR2 YNNKEL (reference sequence). The V and J ends lost 4 bases and 0 bases, in that order; junction bases with no gene match: 12. The CDR3 region is CASSPAGVLSDSYEQYF. In DNA, the CDR3 is TGTGCCAGCAGCCCCGCGGGGGTTCTCTCCGACTCCTACGAGCAGTACTTC.

This clonotype was recorded a few times. The V call is TRBV7-6, the J call TRBJ2-3; 8 nucleotides align to TRBD2. Trimming took 5 bases from V and 4 from J; bases not matched to a gene: 11. In germline, CDR1 is SGHVS, CDR2 FNYEAQ. The CDR3 has 16 amino acids. The CDR3 DNA is TGTGCCAGCAGCCTAGGGTCTCCGGGGGGGCCAGATACGCAGTATTTT. Amino acids: CASSLGSPGGPDTQYF.

As concerns this clonotype: This may come from a read error, since a much larger clone is one base off. This chain connects TRBV4-3 to TRBJ2-5; D is undetermined. CDR3 length equals 17 residues. Germline V gene data show CDR1 as LGHNA and CDR2 as YSLEER. For the CDR3, the DNA is TGCGCCAGCAGCCAAGATGACGGCGGTAGGAGTCAAGAGCCCCAGTACTTC. It yields the protein CASSQDDGGRSQEPQYF.